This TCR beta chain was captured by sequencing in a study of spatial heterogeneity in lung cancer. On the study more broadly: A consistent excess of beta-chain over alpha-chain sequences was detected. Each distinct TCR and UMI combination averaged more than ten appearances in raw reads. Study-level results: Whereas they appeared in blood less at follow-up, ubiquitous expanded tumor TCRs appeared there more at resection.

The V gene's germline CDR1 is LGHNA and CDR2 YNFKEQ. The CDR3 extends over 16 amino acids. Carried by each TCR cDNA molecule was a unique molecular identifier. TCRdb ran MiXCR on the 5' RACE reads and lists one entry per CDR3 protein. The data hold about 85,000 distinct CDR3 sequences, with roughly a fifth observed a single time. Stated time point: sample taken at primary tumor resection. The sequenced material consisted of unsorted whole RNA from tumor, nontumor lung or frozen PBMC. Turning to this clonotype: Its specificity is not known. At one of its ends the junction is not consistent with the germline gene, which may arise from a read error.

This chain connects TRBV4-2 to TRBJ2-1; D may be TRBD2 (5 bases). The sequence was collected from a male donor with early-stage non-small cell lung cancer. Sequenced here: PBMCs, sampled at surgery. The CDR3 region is CASSQDRRAGYNEQIF. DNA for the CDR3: TGTGCCAGCAGCCAAGATAGGCGGGCGGGTTACAATGAGCAGATCTTC.